This entry lists 31 T cell receptor beta chains sequenced from one sample in a study of T cells after yellow fever vaccination. From the 5' RACE reads, TCRdb called clonotypes with MiXCR, one entry per CDR3 protein. The table includes 300,000 to 400,000 distinct CDR3 sequences, roughly 8.4% detected once. The sample was PBMCs, taken around 45 days after the first yellow fever vaccination. The source is a man aged 18 to 35 who received the YFV17D yellow fever vaccine.

This clonotype has just a few counts. The chain couples TRBV29-1 to TRBJ2-1; no clear D. The CDR3 has 13 amino acids. Trimming shortened V by 4 bases and J by 0 bases, and 7 bases separated the two germline ends. Germline CDR1 reads SQVTM; CDR2 reads ANQGSEA. The CDR3 here is CSVVTVSYNEQFF. The CDR3, as DNA: TGCAGCGTTGTCACAGTCTCCTACAATGAGCAGTTCTTC.

The chain is built from TRBV20-1 and TRBJ2-3; no reliable D call. In germline, CDR1 is DFQATT, CDR2 SNEGSKA (reference sequence). Trimming took off 3 bases at V and 4 bases at J, with 5 bases between the two ends. The CDR3 spans 11 residues. The DNA for the CDR3 is TGCAGTGCTAGGATCCCAGATACGCAGTATTTT. Amino acid sequence: CSARIPDTQYF.

This clonotype turned up a few times. The chain employs TRBV7-2 and TRBJ2-7; D might be TRBD1 (5 bases). Germline V gene sequence: CDR1 SGHTA, CDR2 FQGNSA. This CDR3 contains 15 residues. Trimming pared 5 bases from V and 0 bases from J, leaving 14 bases between. Here the CDR3 reads CASSADRSASYEQYF. DNA of the CDR3: TGTGCCAGCAGCGCCGACAGATCTGCCTCCTACGAGCAGTACTTC.

The genes are TRBV27 and TRBJ2-1; 7 positions match TRBD1. With V trimmed by 1 base and J by 4 bases, 7 bases remained unmatched. The germline gives CDR1 MNHEY, CDR2 SMNVEV (reference sequence). This CDR3 region has 16 residues. CDR3 DNA sequence: TGTGCCAGCAGTTTATGGAAGGGGGCCGGATACAATGAGCAGTTCTTC. It codes for CASSLWKGAGYNEQFF.

The genes are TRBV27 and TRBJ2-7, with D perhaps TRBD1 (6 bases). The CDR3 is made up of 15 amino acids. V dropped 4 bases and J dropped 0 bases, with 13 bases sitting between them. Germline assignment: CDR1 MNHEY and CDR2 SMNVEV (reference sequence). The CDR3 coding sequence is TGTGCCAGCAGTTCTCTAACAGGGACCTCCTACGAGCAGTACTTC. It yields the protein CASSSLTGTSYEQYF.

The table lists this clonotype with many counts. The rearrangement links TRBV28 to TRBJ1-5; D is uncertain. The V and J ends lost 4 bases and 2 bases respectively, with 3 bases between them. Germline CDR1 is MDHEN and CDR2 is SYDVKM. This CDR3 contains 12 residues. CDR3 sequence reads: CASSWGNQPQHF. CDR3 in DNA: TGTGCCAGCAGTTGGGGCAATCAGCCCCAGCATTTT.

This clonotype has only a few counts. The rearrangement uses TRBV4-1 and TRBJ2-1; 11 bases map to TRBD2. Unmatched junction bases numbered 10, after V lost 0 bases and J lost 6 bases. The germline CDR1 and CDR2 sequences are MGHRA and YSYEKL. The CDR3 runs 18 residues. CDR3 bases: TGCGCCAGCAGCCAAGATGGCCCTTTTAGCGGGGGGGCCAATGAGCAGTTCTTC. It is translated as CASSQDGPFSGGANEQFF.

This sequence joins TRBV5-6 and TRBJ2-2; possible D gene TRBD2, 7 bases. The V gene lost 0 bases and the J gene lost 5 bases, with 14 bases spanning the gap. In germline, CDR1 is SGHDT, CDR2 YYEEEE. The CDR3 has 16 amino acids. CDR3 sequence: CASSLVGGPRTGELFF. The CDR3 DNA sequence: TGTGCCAGCAGCTTGGTGGGGGGGCCGAGAACCGGGGAGCTGTTTTTT.

The gene calls are TRBV4-1 and TRBJ2-7; D unclear. The CDR3 length is 15 residues. The V end was cut by 0 bases, the J end by 5 bases, with 14 bases between. CDR1 and CDR2 (germline): MGHRA, YSYEKL. DNA for the CDR3: TGCGCCAGCAGCCAAGAAGGGCCCTTGAGGAACGAGCAGTACTTC. It specifies CASSQEGPLRNEQYF.

This clonotype was detected only a few times. The chain is built from TRBV4-2 and TRBJ2-2; TRBD1 agrees at 7 bases. The CDR3 runs 18 residues. Germline V gives CDR1 LGHNA, CDR2 YNFKEQ. The junction had 14 bases not matched to a gene; V was cut back by 4 bases and J by 3 bases. CDR3 region: CASSPGTAASFYTGELFF. CDR3 coding DNA: TGTGCCAGCAGCCCCGGGACAGCGGCCTCCTTTTACACCGGGGAGCTGTTTTTT.

The V call is TRBV7-9, the J call TRBJ2-2; D gene unclear. The CDR3 sequence is 14 residues long. The germline V and J ends were trimmed by 6 bases and 2 bases, with 10 bases remaining between them. Looked up from germline, CDR1 is SEHNR and CDR2 is FQNEAQ (reference sequence). CDR3 sequence (DNA): TGTGCCAGCAGACCGACTCCTAACACCGGGGAGCTGTTTTTT. Translating it yields CASRPTPNTGELFF.

This clonotype was detected a few times. The V gene is TRBV12-3 or TRBV12-4, the J gene TRBJ1-5; D gene uncertain. This CDR3 is built from 13 residues. V was pared by 6 bases and J by 7 bases, with 13 bases between. The CDR3 bases are TGTGCCAGCAGGGGTACGGGTTACCAGCCCCAGCATTTT. Its protein is CASRGTGYQPQHF.

A few counts support this clonotype. The rearrangement joins TRBV7-8 to TRBJ2-4, with TRBD2 identical over 8 bases. There are 17 residues in the CDR3. V lost 4 bases, J lost 0 bases, and 8 bases stayed unmatched. Germline V CDR1 and CDR2: SGHVS, FQNEAQ. This chain's CDR3 is CASSSRGLGLAKNIQYF. CDR3 DNA sequence: TGTGCCAGCAGCTCCCGGGGACTAGGCCTAGCCAAAAACATTCAGTACTTC.

In its sample, this clonotype was seen a few times. The chain is built from TRBV20-1 and TRBJ2-2; no definite D call. Germline V CDR1 and CDR2: DFQATT, SNEGSKA (reference sequence). This CDR3 contains 14 residues. V lost 4 bases to trimming and J lost 1 base, with 10 bases between them. The chain's CDR3 is CSATRIRNTGELFF. DNA of the CDR3: TGCAGTGCTACCAGAATTCGGAACACCGGGGAGCTGTTTTTT.

The sample holds many counts of this clonotype. CDR3 amino acids: CASSYSEGGKYF. The CDR3 coding sequence is TGTGCCAGCAGTTACTCGGAGGGCGGAAAGTACTTC. The chain employs TRBV6-2 or TRBV6-3 and TRBJ2-5; possible D gene TRBD2, 6 bases. Germline V lookup: CDR1 MNHEY, CDR2 SVGEGT. V lost 0 bases and J lost 12, with 11 bases in between. The CDR3 extends over 12 amino acids.

This clonotype was recorded many times. The V and J genes are TRBV2 and TRBJ1-2; 8 bases agree with TRBD1. Germline loops: CDR1 SNHLY, CDR2 FYNNEI. V was pared by 4 bases and J by 7 bases, with 14 bases of the junction left unmatched. This CDR3 region has 16 residues. The CDR3 coding sequence is TGTGCCAGCAGTGGGAATATGGACAGGGACTTAGGTGGCTACACCTTC. Translated, it gives CASSGNMDRDLGGYTF.

The chain joins TRBV5-4 to TRBJ2-1; TRBD2 is a possible D gene (5 bases). Germline values: CDR1 SGHNT, CDR2 YYREEE (reference sequence). With 1 base removed from V and 0 bases from J, the gap between germline ends came to 14 bases. The CDR3 extends over 17 amino acids. The chain's CDR3 is CASSLRGLADSYNEQFF. DNA for the CDR3: TGTGCCAGCAGCTTGAGAGGGCTGGCGGACTCCTACAATGAGCAGTTCTTC.

This clonotype was seen ten or more times. The CDR3 DNA reads TGTGCCAGCATATCCCCCGGGGGAAGAGGCTACACCTTC. Translation: CASISPGGRGYTF. This chain connects TRBV7-2 to TRBJ1-2, with D tentatively TRBD1 (5 bases). The CDR3 consists of 13 residues. Trimming shortened V by 7 bases and J by 8 bases, and 17 bases separated the two germline ends. Germline V gene data show CDR1 as SGHTA and CDR2 as FQGNSA.

This clonotype was detected only a few times. This chain uses TRBV10-3 with TRBJ1-6; D is possibly TRBD1 (6 bases). Germline loops: CDR1 ENHRY, CDR2 SYGVKD. The CDR3 runs 15 residues. The ends were cut back, 1 base at V and 7 bases at J, with 11 bases in the middle. Here the CDR3 reads CAISEFWTENSPLHF. CDR3 nucleotide sequence: TGTGCCATCAGTGAGTTTTGGACAGAGAATTCACCCCTCCACTTT.

This clonotype was counted a few times. This chain joins TRBV11-2 and TRBJ2-7, with TRBD2 identical over 7 bases. From germline, CDR1 is SGHAT and CDR2 FQNNGV. The length of the CDR3 is 14 residues. With V trimmed by 3 bases and J by 2 bases, 4 bases remained unmatched. The DNA for the CDR3 is TGTGCCAGCAGCTTTTCCGGACTAGCCTACGAGCAGTACGTC. Its protein is CASSFSGLAYEQYV.

This clonotype has only a few counts. Here the CDR3 DNA reads TGTGCCAGCACCACCCCCCTTTACCGGGAAAAACTGTTTTTT. It specifies CASTTPLYREKLFF. The chain combines TRBV28 with TRBJ1-4; D is unresolved. The V end was cut by 7 bases, the J end by 8 bases, with 17 bases between. The CDR3 consists of 14 residues. Germline V lookup: CDR1 MDHEN, CDR2 SYDVKM.

The V gene is TRBV5-1, the J gene TRBJ2-2; D gene ambiguous. The CDR3 has 15 residues. CDR1 SGHRS and CDR2 YFSETQ come from the germline V gene. The V gene lost 2 bases and the J gene lost 4 bases, with 12 bases spanning the gap. CDR3 loop: CASSLVVGVTGELFF. Written as DNA, the CDR3 is TGCGCCAGCAGCTTAGTAGTGGGCGTCACCGGGGAGCTGTTTTTT.

This clonotype was seen at least ten times. V and J are TRBV7-9 and TRBJ2-7; weak D call: TRBD2 (5 bases). V was cut by 2 bases and J by 7 bases, with 9 bases left in between. The CDR3 has 12 amino acids. Germline assignment: CDR1 SEHNR and CDR2 FQNEAQ (reference sequence). The DNA for the CDR3 is TGTGCCAGCAGCTTACCAGGCGGGGAGCAGTACGTC. Its translation is CASSLPGGEQYV.

This clonotype was counted only a few times. J is TRBJ2-6 and V is TRBV18; 7 positions agree with TRBD2. The CDR3 contains 18 residues. V trimming: 3 bases; J trimming: 0 bases; junction bases outside the gene matches: 8. Germline CDR1 and CDR2: KGHSH and LQKENI. In nucleotides, the CDR3 is TGTGCCAGCTCACCCGGGAGGCGGATTGACTCTGGGGCCAACGTCCTGACTTTC. Protein sequence: CASSPGRRIDSGANVLTF.

This clonotype was counted only a few times. The CDR3 sequence is CSVALRFTYEQYF. The CDR3 DNA reads as TGCAGCGTTGCTCTCAGATTTACTTACGAGCAGTACTTC. The V and J genes are TRBV29-1 and TRBJ2-7; D unresolved. The germline V and J ends were trimmed by 4 bases and 4 bases, with 14 bases remaining between them. CDR3 length equals 13 residues. Germline CDR1 SQVTM, CDR2 ANQGSEA.

The chain employs TRBV12-3 or TRBV12-4 and TRBJ1-2, with a possible D match to TRBD1 (5 bases). With 6 bases removed from V and 7 bases from J, the gap between germline ends came to 18 bases. There are 14 residues in the CDR3. The CDR3 loop reads CASSRYRPSGGYTF. In nucleotides, the CDR3 is TGTGCCAGCAGCCGCTACAGGCCATCGGGTGGCTACACCTTC.

This clonotype turned up a few times. The chain couples TRBV4-1 to TRBJ2-7, with D hard to call. The V and J ends lost 4 bases and 2 bases respectively, with 9 bases between them. From germline, CDR1 is MGHRA and CDR2 YSYEKL. This CDR3 comprises 13 residues. CDR3 sequence reads: CASSPDVAYEQYF. The DNA for the CDR3 is TGCGCCAGCAGCCCCGACGTAGCCTACGAGCAGTACTTC.

This clonotype appeared many times. V gene TRBV12-3 or TRBV12-4 combines with J gene TRBJ1-5, with 7 positions matching TRBD1. Germline trimming cut 9 bases from V and 2 bases from J; bases unmatched to any gene: 7. The CDR3 length is 14 residues. The CDR3: CASLGGRGNQPQHF. CDR3 DNA sequence: TGTGCCAGTCTAGGGGGCAGGGGCAATCAGCCCCAGCATTTT.

This clonotype has a count of ten or more. The chain uses TRBV7-9 and TRBJ2-5; the D gene is possibly TRBD2 (5 bases). This CDR3 region has 16 residues. The germline V and J ends were trimmed by 5 bases and 7 bases, with 23 bases remaining between them. Germline assignment: CDR1 SEHNR and CDR2 FQNEAQ (reference sequence). In DNA form, the CDR3 reads TGTGCCAGCAGCCCATCTGGACTGTACCTCCGGGGGACCCAGTACTTC. Amino acid sequence: CASSPSGLYLRGTQYF. The variable domain in full, with the rest retrieved from reference TRBV7-9 and TRBJ2-5, is DTGVSQNPRHKITKRGQNVTFRCDPISEHNRLYWYRQTLGQGPEFLTYFQNEAQLEKSRLLSDRFSAERPKGSFSTLEIQRTEQGDSAMYLCASSPSGLYLRGTQYFGPGTRLLVL.

This clonotype was seen at least ten times. The chain recombines TRBV11-2 with TRBJ2-3; 9 nucleotides match TRBD1. The CDR3 has 16 amino acids. The V and J ends lost 6 bases and 2 bases, in that order; junction bases with no gene match: 9. CDR1 SGHAT and CDR2 FQNNGV come from the germline V gene. The CDR3 region has the DNA TGTGCCAGCAGACCCAACAGGGGGCCATACACAGATACGCAGTATTTT. This sequence encodes CASRPNRGPYTDTQYF.

The genes are TRBV5-1 and TRBJ1-6; D is unclear. V was shortened by 4 bases and J by 13 bases, with 18 bases between the two germline ends. CDR1 and CDR2 (germline): SGHRS, YFSETQ. The CDR3 contains 14 residues. Written as DNA, the CDR3 is TGCGCCAGCAGCCAAGACACCGTGCTAAGCCCCCTCCACTTT. As protein: CASSQDTVLSPLHF.